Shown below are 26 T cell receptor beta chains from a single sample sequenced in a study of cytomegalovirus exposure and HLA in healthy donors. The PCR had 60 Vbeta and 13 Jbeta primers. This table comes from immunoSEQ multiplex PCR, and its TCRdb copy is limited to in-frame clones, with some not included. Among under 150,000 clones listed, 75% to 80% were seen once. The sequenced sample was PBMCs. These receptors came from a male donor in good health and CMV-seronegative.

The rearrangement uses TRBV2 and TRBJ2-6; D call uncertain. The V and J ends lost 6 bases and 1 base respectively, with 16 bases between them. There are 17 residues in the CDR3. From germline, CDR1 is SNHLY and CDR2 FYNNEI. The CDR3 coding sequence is TGTGCCAGCAGCGGGTTTCTGGCTAAATCTGGGGCCAACGTCCTGACTTTC. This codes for CASSGFLAKSGANVLTF.

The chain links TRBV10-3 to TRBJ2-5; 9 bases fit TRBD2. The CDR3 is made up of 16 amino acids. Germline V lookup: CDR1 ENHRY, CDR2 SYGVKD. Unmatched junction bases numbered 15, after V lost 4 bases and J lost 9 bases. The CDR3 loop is CAISGEAGGRQSAQYF. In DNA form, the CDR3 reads TGTGCCATCAGTGGGGAAGCGGGGGGCCGACAATCGGCCCAGTACTTC.

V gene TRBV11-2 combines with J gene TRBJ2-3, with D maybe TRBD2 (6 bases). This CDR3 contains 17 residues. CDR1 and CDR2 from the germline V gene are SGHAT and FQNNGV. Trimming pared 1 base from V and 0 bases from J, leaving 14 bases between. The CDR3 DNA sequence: TGTGCCAGCAGCTTAGCGGGGGAAGTATCTAGCACAGATACGCAGTATTTT. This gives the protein CASSLAGEVSSTDTQYF.

In nucleotides, the CDR3 is TGTGCCAGCAGCCGAAAACCGGGACAGGGCGATGAAAAACTGTTTTTT. Protein product: CASSRKPGQGDEKLFF. The chain has TRBV14 and TRBJ1-4; 9 nucleotides line up with TRBD1. The trim removed 4 bases at V and 6 bases at J, leaving 9 bases unmatched. Per germline, CDR1 SGHDN and CDR2 FVKESK. The CDR3 extends over 16 amino acids.

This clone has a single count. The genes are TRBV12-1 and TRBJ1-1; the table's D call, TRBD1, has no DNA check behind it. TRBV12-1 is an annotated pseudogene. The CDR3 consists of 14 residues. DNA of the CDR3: TGTGCCAGCAGCTTTAGAGGGGGTGGCACTGAAGCTTTCTTT. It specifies CASSFRGGGTEAFF.

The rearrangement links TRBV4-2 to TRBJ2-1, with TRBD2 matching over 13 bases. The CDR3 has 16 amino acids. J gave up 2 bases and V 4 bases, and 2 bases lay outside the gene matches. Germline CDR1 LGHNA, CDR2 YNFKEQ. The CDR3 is CASSRGTSGAYNEQFF. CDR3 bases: TGTGCCAGCAGCCGGGGGACTAGCGGGGCCTACAATGAGCAGTTCTTC.

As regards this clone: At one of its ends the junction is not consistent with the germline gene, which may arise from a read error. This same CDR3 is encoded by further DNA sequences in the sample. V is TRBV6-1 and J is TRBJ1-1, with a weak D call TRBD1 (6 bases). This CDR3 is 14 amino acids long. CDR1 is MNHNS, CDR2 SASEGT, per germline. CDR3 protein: CASSLTGLNTEAFF. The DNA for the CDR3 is TGTGCCAGCAGCCTGACAGGCTTGAACACTGAAGCCTTCTTT.

The chain's CDR3 is CASRGSDRAYGYTF. DNA for the CDR3: TGCGCCAGCAGGGGATCAGACAGAGCGTATGGCTACACCTTC. V is TRBV4-3 and J is TRBJ1-2; TRBD1 might be the D (5 bases). CDR1 is LGHNA, CDR2 YSLEER, per germline. The CDR3 covers 14 residues. Trimming removed 6 bases at V and 5 bases at J, with 16 bases between.

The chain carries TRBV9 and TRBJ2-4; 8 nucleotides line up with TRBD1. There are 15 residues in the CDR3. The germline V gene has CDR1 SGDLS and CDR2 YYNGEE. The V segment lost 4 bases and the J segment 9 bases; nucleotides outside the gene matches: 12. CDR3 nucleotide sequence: TGTGCCAGCAGCACCCGGACAGGGTCAGGTTCCATTCAGTACTTC. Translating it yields CASSTRTGSGSIQYF.

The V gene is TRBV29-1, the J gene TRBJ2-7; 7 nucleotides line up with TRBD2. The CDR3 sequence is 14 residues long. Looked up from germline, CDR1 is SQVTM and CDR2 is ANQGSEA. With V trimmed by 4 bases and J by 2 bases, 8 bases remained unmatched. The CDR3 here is CSVASGVTAYEQYF. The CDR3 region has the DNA TGCAGCGTTGCCAGCGGGGTAACCGCCTACGAGCAGTACTTC.

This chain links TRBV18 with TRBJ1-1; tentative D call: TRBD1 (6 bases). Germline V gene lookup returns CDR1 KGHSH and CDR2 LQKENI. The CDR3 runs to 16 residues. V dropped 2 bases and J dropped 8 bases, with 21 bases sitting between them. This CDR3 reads CASSPRGNTQGDEAFF. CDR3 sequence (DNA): TGTGCCAGCTCACCAAGGGGCAACACACAGGGCGACGAAGCTTTCTTT.

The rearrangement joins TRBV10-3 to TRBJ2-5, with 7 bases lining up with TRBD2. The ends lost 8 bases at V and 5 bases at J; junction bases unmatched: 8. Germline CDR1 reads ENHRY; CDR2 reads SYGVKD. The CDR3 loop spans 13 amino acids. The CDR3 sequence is CAIRGGGEETQYF. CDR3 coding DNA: TGTGCCATCCGGGGCGGGGGTGAGGAGACCCAGTACTTC.

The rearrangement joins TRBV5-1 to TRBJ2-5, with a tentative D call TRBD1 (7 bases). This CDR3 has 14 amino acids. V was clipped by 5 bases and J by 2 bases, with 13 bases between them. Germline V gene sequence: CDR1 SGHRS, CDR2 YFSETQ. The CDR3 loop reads CASRAGQTQETQYF. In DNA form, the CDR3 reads TGCGCCAGCAGGGCGGGACAGACACAAGAGACCCAGTACTTC.

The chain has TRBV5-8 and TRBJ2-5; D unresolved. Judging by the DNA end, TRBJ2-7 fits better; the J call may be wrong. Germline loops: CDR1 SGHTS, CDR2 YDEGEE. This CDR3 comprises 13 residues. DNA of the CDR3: TGTGCCAGCAGCCCCGACTCACCCTACGAGCAGTACTTC. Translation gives CASSPDSPYEQYF.

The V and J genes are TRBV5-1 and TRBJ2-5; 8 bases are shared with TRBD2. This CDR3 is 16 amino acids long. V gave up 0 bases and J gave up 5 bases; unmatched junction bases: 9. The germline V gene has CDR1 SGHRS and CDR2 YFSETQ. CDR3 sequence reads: CASSLGLGGGTETQYF. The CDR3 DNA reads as TGCGCCAGCAGCTTGGGCCTGGGCGGGGGGACGGAGACCCAGTACTTC. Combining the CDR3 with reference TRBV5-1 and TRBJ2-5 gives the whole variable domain KAGVTQTPRYLIKTRGQQVTLSCSPISGHRSVSWYQQTPGQGLQFLFEYFSETQRNKGNFPGRFSGRQFSNSRSEMNVSTLELGDSALYLCASSLGLGGGTETQYFGPGTRLLVL.

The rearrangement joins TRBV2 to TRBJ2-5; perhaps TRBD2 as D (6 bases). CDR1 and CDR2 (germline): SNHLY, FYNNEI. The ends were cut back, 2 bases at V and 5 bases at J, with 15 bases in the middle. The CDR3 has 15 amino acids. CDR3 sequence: CASSENMPSGETQYF. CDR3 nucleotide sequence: TGTGCCAGCAGTGAAAATATGCCGAGCGGGGAGACCCAGTACTTC. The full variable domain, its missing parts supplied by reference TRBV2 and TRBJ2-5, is EPEVTQTPSHQVTQMGQEVILRCVPISNHLYFYWYRQILGQKVEFLVSFYNNEISEKSEIFDDQFSVERPDGSNFTLKIRSTKLEDSAMYFCASSENMPSGETQYFGPGTRLLVL.

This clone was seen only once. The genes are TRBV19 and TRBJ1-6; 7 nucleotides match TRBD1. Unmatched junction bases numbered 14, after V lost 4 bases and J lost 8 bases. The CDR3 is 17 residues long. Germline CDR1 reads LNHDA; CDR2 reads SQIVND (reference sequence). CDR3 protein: CASSTRSTGYWDSPLHF. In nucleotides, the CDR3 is TGTGCCAGTAGTACACGGTCGACAGGGTACTGGGATTCACCCCTCCACTTT.

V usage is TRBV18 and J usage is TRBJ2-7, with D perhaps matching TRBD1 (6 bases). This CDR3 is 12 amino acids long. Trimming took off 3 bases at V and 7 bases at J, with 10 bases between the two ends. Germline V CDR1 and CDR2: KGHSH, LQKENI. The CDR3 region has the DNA TGTGCCAGCTCACCGGGACAAAGGGAGCAGTACTTC. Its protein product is CASSPGQREQYF.

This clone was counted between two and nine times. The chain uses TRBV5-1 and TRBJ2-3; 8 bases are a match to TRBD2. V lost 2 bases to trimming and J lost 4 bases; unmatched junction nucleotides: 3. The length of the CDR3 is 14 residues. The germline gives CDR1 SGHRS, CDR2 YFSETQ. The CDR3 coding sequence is TGCGCCAGCAGCTTACTAGCGGTCCCAGATACGCAGTATTTT. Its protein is CASSLLAVPDTQYF. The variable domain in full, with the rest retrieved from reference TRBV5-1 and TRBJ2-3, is KAGVTQTPRYLIKTRGQQVTLSCSPISGHRSVSWYQQTPGQGLQFLFEYFSETQRNKGNFPGRFSGRQFSNSRSEMNVSTLELGDSALYLCASSLLAVPDTQYFGPGTRLTVL.

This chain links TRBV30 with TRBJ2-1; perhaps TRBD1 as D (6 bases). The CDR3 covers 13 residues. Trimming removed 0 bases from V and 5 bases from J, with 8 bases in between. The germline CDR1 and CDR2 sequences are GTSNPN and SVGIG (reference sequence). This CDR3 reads CAWSVGGHNEQFF. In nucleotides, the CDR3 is TGTGCCTGGAGTGTAGGGGGACACAATGAGCAGTTCTTC.

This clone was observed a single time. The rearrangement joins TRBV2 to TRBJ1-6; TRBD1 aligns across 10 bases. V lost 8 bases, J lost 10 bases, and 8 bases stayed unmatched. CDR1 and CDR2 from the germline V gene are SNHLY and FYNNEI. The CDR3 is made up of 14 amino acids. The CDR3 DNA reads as TGTGCCAGCCAAGGACAGGGGGGGAGGTCACCCCTCCACTTT. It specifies CASQGQGGRSPLHF.

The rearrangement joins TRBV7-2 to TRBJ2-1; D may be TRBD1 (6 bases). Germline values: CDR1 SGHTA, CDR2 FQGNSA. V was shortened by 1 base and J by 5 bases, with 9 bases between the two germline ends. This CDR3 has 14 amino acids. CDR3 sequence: CASSLGGQHNEQFF. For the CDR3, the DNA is TGTGCCAGCAGCTTAGGGGGACAACACAATGAGCAGTTCTTC.

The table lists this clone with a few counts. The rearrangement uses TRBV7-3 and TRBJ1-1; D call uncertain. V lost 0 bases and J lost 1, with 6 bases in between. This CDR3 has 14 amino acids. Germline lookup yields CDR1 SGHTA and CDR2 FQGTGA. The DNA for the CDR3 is TGTGCCAGCAGCTTAACGTCACAGAACACTGAAGCTTTCTTT. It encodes CASSLTSQNTEAFF.

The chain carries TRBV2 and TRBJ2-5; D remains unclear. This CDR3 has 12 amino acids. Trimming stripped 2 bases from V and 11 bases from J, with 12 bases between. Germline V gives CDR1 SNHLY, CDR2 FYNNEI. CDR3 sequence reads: CASSERLRLQYF. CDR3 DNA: TGTGCCAGCAGTGAACGTCTGAGGTTGCAGTACTTC.

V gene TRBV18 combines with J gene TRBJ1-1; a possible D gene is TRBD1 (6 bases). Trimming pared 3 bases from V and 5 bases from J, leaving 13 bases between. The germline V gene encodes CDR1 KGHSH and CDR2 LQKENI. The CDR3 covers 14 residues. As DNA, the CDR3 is TGTGCCAGCTCACCCCACAGGGAGGGGACTGAAGCTTTCTTT. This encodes CASSPHREGTEAFF.

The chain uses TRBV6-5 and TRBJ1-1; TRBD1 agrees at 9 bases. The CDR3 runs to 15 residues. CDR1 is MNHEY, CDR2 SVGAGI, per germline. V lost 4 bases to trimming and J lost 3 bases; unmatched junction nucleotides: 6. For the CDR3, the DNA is TGTGCCAGCAGTTCCCCGGGACAGGGACACACTGAAGCTTTCTTT. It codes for CASSSPGQGHTEAFF.